The rows below give T cell receptor beta chains drawn from one sample of a study of blood T cell repertoires in COVID-19. Measured with immunoSEQ multiplex PCR; TCRdb has only the in-frame clones, and not every one. Of a few hundred thousand clones listed, around 90% are singletons. Sequencing used PBMCs or T cells enriched from blood (not recorded which). These receptors originate from a woman aged 50 to 60 with acute COVID-19. Both conserved end residues are part of each CDR3. A D gene is named only where the DNA matches it firmly. A row's size may be missing; if present it is once, few, many or a size class.

abundance | d_gene | j_gene | v_gene | CDR3nt | CDR3aa
NA | TRBD2 | TRBJ2-1 | TRBV5-1 | TGCGCCAGCAAACTAGCGGGAGAACACAATGAGCAGTTCTTC | CASKLAGEHNEQFF
NA | NA | TRBJ1-2 | TRBV2 | TGTGCCAGCAGTGAAGCGACAGGTGGGCACTATGGCTACACCTTC | CASSEATGGHYGYTF
NA | NA | TRBJ1-1 | TRBV10-3 | TGTGCCATCAGATTCCCCATACTCCCGAACACTGAAGCTTTCTTT | CAIRFPILPNTEAFF
NA | NA | TRBJ2-7 | TRBV7-9 | TGTGCCAGCAGCCCCACCCTACCGGGGGAGCAGTACTTC | CASSPTLPGEQYF
NA | NA | TRBJ1-2 | TRBV7-9 | TGTGCCAGCAGCTTCGGGGGCTATGGCTACACCTTC | CASSFGGYGYTF
NA | TRBD1 | TRBJ1-1 | TRBV7-6 | TGTGCCAGCAGCTACGGGACAGGGCTAGAGAACACTGAAGCTTTCTTT | CASSYGTGLENTEAFF
NA | NA | TRBJ2-1 | TRBV19 | TGTGCCAGTAGTTACTTGCGCTTCAATGAGCAGTTCTTC | CASSYLRFNEQFF
NA | TRBD1 | TRBJ1-3 | TRBV7-2 | TGTGCCAGCAGCTTATCGACAGGGGCGGGAAACACCATATATTTT | CASSLSTGAGNTIYF
NA | NA | TRBJ1-5 | TRBV4-1 | TGCGCCAGCAGCCAAGAGTCCCCTCGGAGGGGCAGGCAGCCCCAGCATTTT | CASSQESPRRGRQPQHF
NA | NA | TRBJ1-2 | TRBV18 | TGTGCCAGCTCACCTCCAGGTTTAGCTAACTATGGCTACACCTTC | CASSPPGLANYGYTF
NA | NA | TRBJ2-3 | TRBV7-3 | TGTGCCAGCAGCTTAAGTGGGACTTATATCACAGATACGCAGTATTTT | CASSLSGTYITDTQYF
NA | TRBD2 | TRBJ2-1 | TRBV27 | TGTGCCAGCAGCTGGGGACTAGCGGGGGTCAATGAGCAGTTCTTC | CASSWGLAGVNEQFF
NA | TRBD1 | TRBJ2-3 | TRBV29-1 | TGCAGCAAACCCCGGACAGGGCTTACAGATACGCAGTATTTT | CSKPRTGLTDTQYF
NA | NA | TRBJ1-4 | TRBV12-3/TRBV12-4 | TGTGCCAGCAGTTTAGGTTTAAGTAGCGGACTGTTTTTT | CASSLGLSSGLFF
NA | NA | TRBJ2-3 | TRBV5-4 | TGTGCCAGCAGCCCGCAGGGCAGGCTAAACACAGATACGCAGTATTTT | CASSPQGRLNTDTQYF
once | TRBD1 | TRBJ2-5 | TRBV28 | TGTGCCAGCATCGCAGACAGGGGACTCTCAGGGACCCAGTACTTC | CASIADRGLSGTQYF
NA | NA | TRBJ2-5 | TRBV20-1 | TGCAGCGGCCTAGGGGGTCTGACCCAGTACTTC | CSGLGGLTQYF
NA | NA | TRBJ2-1 | TRBV27 | TGTGCCAGCAGTTTCGGCAATGAGCAGTTCTTC | CASSFGNEQFF
NA | NA | TRBJ1-3 | TRBV9 | TGTGCCAGCAGCGTAGGTGGGGGCAGCTCTGGAAACACCATATATTTT | CASSVGGGSSGNTIYF
once | TRBD1 | TRBJ2-5 | TRBV5-4 | TGTGCCAGCCTCGATACAGGGGAAGAGACCCAGTACTTC | CASLDTGEETQYF
NA | NA | TRBJ2-1 | TRBV18 | TGTGCCAGCTCACCTGGGCTGGGGGCCGAGCAGTTCTTC | CASSPGLGAEQFF
NA | TRBD2 | TRBJ2-2 | TRBV7-2 | TGTGCCAGCAATCTCTTAGCGGGACGTACTAACACCGGGGAGCTGTTTTTT | CASNLLAGRTNTGELFF
NA | NA | TRBJ1-3 | TRBV3-1/TRBV3-2 | TGTGCCAGCAGCCAAGCGGTGGCTGGAAACACCATATATTTT | CASSQAVAGNTIYF
NA | NA | TRBJ2-5 | TRBV9 | TGTGCCAGCAGCTCCCCGAGGGCCCAGTACTTC | CASSSPRAQYF
NA | NA | TRBJ2-7 | TRBV3-1/TRBV3-2 | TGTGCCAGCAGCCAAGAGATCCGGGACGAGCAGTACTTC | CASSQEIRDEQYF
NA | TRBD1 | TRBJ1-3 | TRBV5-1 | TGCGCCAGCGATTTAAAAACCGGGACAGGAGGATCTGGAAACACCATATATTTT | CASDLKTGTGGSGNTIYF
once | NA | TRBJ2-1 | TRBV5-6 | TGTGCCAGCAGCCTTGTAGCGGTGGGTGAGCAGTTCTTC | CASSLVAVGEQFF
NA | TRBD2 | TRBJ2-1 | TRBV7-3 | TGTGCCAGCAGCTGGTCGGGCGGGAGCTCCAATGAGCAGTTCTTC | CASSWSGGSSNEQFF
NA | NA | TRBJ2-5 | TRBV7-2 | TGTGCCAGCAGCCGCGGGGTACCGCAAGAGACCCAGTACTTC | CASSRGVPQETQYF
once | TRBD1 | TRBJ1-5 | TRBV19 | TGTGCCAGTAGTACTTGGACAGGGAGCAATCAGCCCCAGCATTTT | CASSTWTGSNQPQHF
NA | NA | TRBJ1-1 | TRBV5-1 | TGCGCCAGCAGCTTGGGCGCGACACTCGTTGGCACTGAAGCTTTCTTT | CASSLGATLVGTEAFF
once | TRBD2 | TRBJ2-3 | TRBV7-6 | TGTGCCAGCAGCTTAGCGGCGGGAGTTCGTGATACGCAGTATTTT | CASSLAAGVRDTQYF
NA | NA | TRBJ1-1 | TRBV9 | TGTGCCAGCAGCGTAGACCTACGGGACACTGAAGCTTTCTTT | CASSVDLRDTEAFF
NA | TRBD1 | TRBJ2-1 | TRBV6-1 | TGTGCCAGCAGTGAAAAAAACTTTGGTGGTTGGGACAGGTCCTACAATGAGCAGTTCTTC | CASSEKNFGGWDRSYNEQFF
once | NA | TRBJ1-2 | TRBV28 | TGTGCCAGCAGGTCCGGGAGATACCGGTCGTATGGCTACACCTTC | CASRSGRYRSYGYTF
NA | NA | TRBJ1-1 | TRBV18 | TGTGCCAGCTCACCCGGGACTGTGAACACTGAAGCTTTCTTT | CASSPGTVNTEAFF
NA | TRBD1 | TRBJ1-4 | TRBV5-4 | TGTGCCAGTAGACAGGGAACTAATGAAAAACTGTTTTTT | CASRQGTNEKLFF
NA | NA | TRBJ1-6 | TRBV27 | TGTGCCAGCAGTTTATCGGGGGGCTCCTATAATTCACCCCTCCACTTT | CASSLSGGSYNSPLHF
NA | NA | TRBJ1-2 | TRBV19 | TGTGCCAGTAGTACTCGGGGAGGGGCTTATGGCTACACCTTC | CASSTRGGAYGYTF
NA | TRBD2 | TRBJ2-7 | TRBV19 | TGTGCCAGTAGTATAGCCGTGACTAGCGGCTACGAGCAGTACTTC | CASSIAVTSGYEQYF
NA | TRBD1 | TRBJ2-5 | TRBV25-1 | TGTGCCAGCAGTCCACAAGGGGGCGCGGGAGAGACCCAGTACTTC | CASSPQGGAGETQYF
once | TRBD1 | TRBJ1-3 | TRBV3-1/TRBV3-2 | TGTGCCAGCAGCCAAGATCGCGTCAGGGGGCGTGGAAACACCATATATTTT | CASSQDRVRGRGNTIYF